This T cell receptor beta chain stems from a study of shared clonotypes between healthy human individuals (TCRdb year 2020). Regarding the research as a whole: A few men and two women, aged 18 to 49 years, made up the cohort. For each donor, three plates each were used for CD4 naive and CD4 memory, two plates were used for CD8 naive, and one plate was used for CD8 memory. The study deeply sequenced blood TCR repertoires of five healthy adults to estimate repertoire size and the extent of clonotype sharing between individuals. To increase sequencing depth and limit assay-specific biases, different laboratories used diverse techniques to prepare libraries and sequence TCR repertoires. Leukapheresis yielded between about 0.9 and 8.9 billion PBMCs per donor. General conclusions and limits of the study: Across a few donors, around 5% of naive CD4, approximately 3.5% of naive CD8, about 2.3% of memory CD4, and about 0.4% of memory CD8 clonotypes were shared. Compared with non-shared clonotypes, the clonotypes found in all four sorted-subset donors had higher generation probabilities. Sampling was limited to blood, and TCR repertoires in tissue likely differ from TCR repertoires in blood. Rarefaction of sorted-subset datasets indicated incomplete sequencing despite the large sequencing depth. Larger estimated clonotype richness was generally found for naive subsets than for memory subsets. Based on pairwise subsampling, the degree of clonotype sharing among donors was expected to be affected by sequencing depth. Because the study included only a small number of donors, the genetic and exposure-history diversity represented was limited.

CDR1 SNHLY and CDR2 FYNNEI were looked up in the germline V gene. From its cysteine to its phenylalanine, the CDR3 spans 15 amino acids. Only the CDR3 DNA is retained, 45 bases long and in frame from the first base. At the junction V is shortened by 9 bases and J by 2 bases; bases outside the gene matches: 8. For the CD8 naive samples, CD45RO-negative cells were positively selected for CCR7, yielding a CD45RA+CCR7+ population from which TemRA cells were excluded. The donors were healthy, HIV-negative adults with no recently reported acute infections or vaccinations. Every donor was a Caucasian adult residing in Nashville, Tennessee, USA. Blood was collected by leukapheresis, and PBMCs were isolated by Ficoll-Histopaque density gradient centrifugation and then cryopreserved in liquid nitrogen vapor phase. Analytical flow cytometry was used to check the purity and quantity of every magnetically sorted T cell population. Each sorted fraction had its genomic DNA isolated and then quantified by UV absorbance on a Nanodrop 2000c.

Using the deep immunoSEQ assay, TCR CDR3 regions were amplified from genomic DNA by multiplex PCR. For each cell subset, the extracted genomic DNA was distributed evenly across all wells of several immunoSEQ 96-well plates, and each plate served as one replicate. For sorted subsets, approximately 190 ng of genomic DNA, equivalent to about 30,000 T cell genomes, went into each replicate PCR. Purified libraries were measured with a Qubit 3.0 fluorometer, size-checked on a Bioanalyzer 2100, and measured again with the KAPA Library Quantification kit. Every immunoSEQ 96-well plate was sequenced on a dedicated single-read 150-cycle Illumina NextSeq 550 flow cell. On the study's bioinformatics: Because the immunoSEQ output held only junctional sequences and lacked quality scores, the filtering could not match the filtering applied to full-length reads. Sequences were annotated with PyIR, a Python wrapper for IgBLAST v1.9, using IMGT germline references to assign V/J genes and CDR3. Any read was removed if the V/J assignment was weak (E-value above 1e-6), the CDR3 was missing, or the read contained stop codons, out-of-frame junctions, or ambiguous translated residues. V3J clonotypes were defined as sequences sharing an identical inferred V gene, J gene, and CDR3 amino acid sequence. Percentage overlap between repertoires was computed as shared unique clonotypes divided by the size of the smaller repertoire. Repertoire richness was assessed with RTK rarefaction, the Chao1 estimator, and Recon v2.1 estimates of unobserved clonotypes. For all TCRbeta clonotypes obtained by the gDNA method from a few donors, generation probabilities were computed with OLGA. The table comes from immuneACCESS by way of TCRdb, which keeps in-frame sequences with V and J called. Part of the clones is missing from these tables; in studies checked, under half for an unresolved V gene and the rest for unknown reasons. V and J calls and clone size are as listed in that table; D and trimming were resolved from the DNA. This sample comprises 2 million to 2.5 million clones, 85% to 95% of them detected only once. In total, the top ten clones hold 1.5% to 2% of the sample.

With respect to this clone: This receptor's antigen is unknown. The record has no base qualities; no much larger clone is one base away.

The sample was naive CD8+ T cells from PBMCs. The cell subset or site tag for this specimen amounts to: CD45RA+CCR7+. This receptor was obtained from a man younger than 35 in good health. Some clones in this sample may be carry-over from other donors' samples. The sequence links TRBV2 to TRBJ1-1, with 11 central nucleotides matching TRBD1. The CDR3 region has the sequence CASRDRGSLNTEAFF. Here is the DNA: TGTGCCAGTCGGGACAGGGGGTCACTAAACACTGAAGCTTTCTTT.